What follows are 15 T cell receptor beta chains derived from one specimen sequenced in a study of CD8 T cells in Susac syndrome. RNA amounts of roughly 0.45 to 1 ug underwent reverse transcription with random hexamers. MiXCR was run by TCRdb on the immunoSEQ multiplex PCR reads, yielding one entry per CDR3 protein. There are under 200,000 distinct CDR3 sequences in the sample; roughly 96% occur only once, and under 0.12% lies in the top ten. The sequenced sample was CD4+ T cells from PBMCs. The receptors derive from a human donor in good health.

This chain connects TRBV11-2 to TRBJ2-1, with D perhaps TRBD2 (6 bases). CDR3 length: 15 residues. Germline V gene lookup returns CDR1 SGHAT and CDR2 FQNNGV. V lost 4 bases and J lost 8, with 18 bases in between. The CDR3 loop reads CASSSLVGLVYEQFF. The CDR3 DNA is TGTGCCAGCAGCTCCCTAGTGGGACTGGTTTATGAGCAGTTCTTC.

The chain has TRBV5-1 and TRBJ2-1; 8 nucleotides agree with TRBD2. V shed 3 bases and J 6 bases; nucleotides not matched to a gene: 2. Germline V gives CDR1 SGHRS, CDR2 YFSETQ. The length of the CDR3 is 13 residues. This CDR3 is CASSWTSSNEQFF. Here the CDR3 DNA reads TGCGCCAGCAGCTGGACTAGCAGCAATGAGCAGTTCTTC.

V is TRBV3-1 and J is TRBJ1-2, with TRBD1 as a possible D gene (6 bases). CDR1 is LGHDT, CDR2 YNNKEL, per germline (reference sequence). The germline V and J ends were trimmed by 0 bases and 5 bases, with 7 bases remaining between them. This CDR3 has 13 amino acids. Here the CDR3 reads CASSQDQGYGYTF. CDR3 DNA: TGTGCCAGCAGCCAAGATCAGGGGTATGGCTACACCTTC.

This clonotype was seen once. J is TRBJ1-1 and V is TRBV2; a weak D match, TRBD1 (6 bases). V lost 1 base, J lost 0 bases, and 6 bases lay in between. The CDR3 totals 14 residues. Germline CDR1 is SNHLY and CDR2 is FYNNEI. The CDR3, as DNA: TGTGCCAGCAGTGAAGACAGGGTGAACACTGAAGCTTTCTTT. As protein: CASSEDRVNTEAFF. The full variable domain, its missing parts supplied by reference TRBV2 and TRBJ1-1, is EPEVTQTPSHQVTQMGQEVILRCVPISNHLYFYWYRQILGQKVEFLVSFYNNEISEKSEIFDDQFSVERPDGSNFTLKIRSTKLEDSAMYFCASSEDRVNTEAFFGQGTRLTVV.

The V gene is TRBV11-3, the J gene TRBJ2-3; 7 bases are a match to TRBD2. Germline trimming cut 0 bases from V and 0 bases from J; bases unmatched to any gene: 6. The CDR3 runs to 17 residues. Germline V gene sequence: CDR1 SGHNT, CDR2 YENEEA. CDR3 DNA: TGTGCCAGCAGCTTAGATCTAGGCGGGGGAAGCACAGATACGCAGTATTTT. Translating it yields CASSLDLGGGSTDTQYF.

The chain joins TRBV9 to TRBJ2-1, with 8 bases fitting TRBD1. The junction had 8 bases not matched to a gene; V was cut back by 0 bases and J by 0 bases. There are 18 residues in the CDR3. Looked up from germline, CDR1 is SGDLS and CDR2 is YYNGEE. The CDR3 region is CASSVATRGRLSYNEQFF. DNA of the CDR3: TGTGCCAGCAGCGTAGCTACCAGGGGGCGGCTCTCCTACAATGAGCAGTTCTTC. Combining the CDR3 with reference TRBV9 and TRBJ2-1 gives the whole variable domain DSGVTQTPKHLITATGQRVTLRCSPRSGDLSVYWYQQSLDQGLQFLIQYYNGEERAKGNILERFSAQQFPDLHSELNLSSLELGDSALYFCASSVATRGRLSYNEQFFGPGTRLTVL.

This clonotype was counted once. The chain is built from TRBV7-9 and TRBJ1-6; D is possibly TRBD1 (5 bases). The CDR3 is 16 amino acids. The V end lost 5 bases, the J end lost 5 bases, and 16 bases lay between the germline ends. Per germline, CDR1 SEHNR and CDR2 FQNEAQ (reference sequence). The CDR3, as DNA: TGTGCCAGCAGCCCTAGCTTAGGGGTCAATAATTCACCCCTCCACTTT. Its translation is CASSPSLGVNNSPLHF.

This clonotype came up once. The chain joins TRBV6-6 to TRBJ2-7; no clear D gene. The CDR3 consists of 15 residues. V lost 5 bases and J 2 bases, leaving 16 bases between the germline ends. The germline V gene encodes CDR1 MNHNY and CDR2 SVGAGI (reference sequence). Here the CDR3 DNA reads TGTGCCAGCAGTCCCCCTGGGGATCCAACCTACGAGCAGTACGTC. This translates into CASSPPGDPTYEQYV.

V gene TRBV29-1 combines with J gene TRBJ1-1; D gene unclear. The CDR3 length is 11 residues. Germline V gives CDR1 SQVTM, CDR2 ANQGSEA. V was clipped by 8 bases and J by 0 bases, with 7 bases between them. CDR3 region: CSLRMNTEAFF. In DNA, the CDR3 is TGCAGCCTGAGGATGAACACTGAAGCTTTCTTT. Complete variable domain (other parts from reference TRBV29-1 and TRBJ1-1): SAVISQKPSRDICQRGTSLTIQCQVDSQVTMMFWYRQQPGQSLTLIATANQGSEATYESGFVIDKFPISRPNLTFSTLTVSNMSPEDSSIYLCSLRMNTEAFFGQGTRLTVV.

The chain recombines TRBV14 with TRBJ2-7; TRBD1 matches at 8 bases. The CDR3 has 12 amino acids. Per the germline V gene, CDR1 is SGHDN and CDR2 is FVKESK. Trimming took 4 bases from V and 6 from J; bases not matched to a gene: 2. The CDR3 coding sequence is TGTGCCAGCAGCCTGGACAGGGCCGAGCAGTACGTC. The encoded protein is CASSLDRAEQYV.

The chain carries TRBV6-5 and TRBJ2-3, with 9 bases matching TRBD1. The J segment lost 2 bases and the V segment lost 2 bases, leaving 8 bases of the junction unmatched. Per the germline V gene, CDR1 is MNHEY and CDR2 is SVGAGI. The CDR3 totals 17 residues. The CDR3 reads CASSYVGQGTSTDTQYF. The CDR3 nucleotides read TGTGCCAGCAGTTACGTAGGACAGGGGACGTCCACAGATACGCAGTATTTT.

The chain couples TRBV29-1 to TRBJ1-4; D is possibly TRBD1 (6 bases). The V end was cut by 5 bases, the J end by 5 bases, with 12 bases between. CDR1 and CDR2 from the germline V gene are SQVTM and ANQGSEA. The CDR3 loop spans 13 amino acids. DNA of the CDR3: TGCAGCGTTAAAACAGGGACAAATGAAAAACTGTTTTTT. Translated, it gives CSVKTGTNEKLFF.

The CDR3 region has the DNA TGTGCCAGCAGCCGGGACAGGGTGGGGGAAAAACTGTTTTTT. Translated: CASSRDRVGEKLFF. The gene calls are TRBV11-2 and TRBJ1-4, with 9 bases matching TRBD1. Germline CDR1 reads SGHAT; CDR2 reads FQNNGV. This CDR3 region has 14 residues. V gave up 5 bases and J gave up 8 bases; unmatched junction bases: 6.

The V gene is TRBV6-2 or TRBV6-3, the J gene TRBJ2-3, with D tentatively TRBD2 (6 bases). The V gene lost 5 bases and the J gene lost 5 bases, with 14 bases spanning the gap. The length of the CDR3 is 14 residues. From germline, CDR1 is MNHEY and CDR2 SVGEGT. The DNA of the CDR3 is TGTGCCAGCAGTCTAGACCTGGAGGGAGATACGCAGTATTTT. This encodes CASSLDLEGDTQYF.

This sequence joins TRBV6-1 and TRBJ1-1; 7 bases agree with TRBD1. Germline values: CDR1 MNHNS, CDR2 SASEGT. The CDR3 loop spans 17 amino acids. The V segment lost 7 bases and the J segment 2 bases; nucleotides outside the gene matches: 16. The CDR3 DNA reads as TGTGCCAGCACCCAAGACAGGGCCGGGGCCGTCAACACTGAAGCTTTCTTT. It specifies CASTQDRAGAVNTEAFF.